This TCR beta chain stems from a study of blood T cell repertoires in COVID-19. Overall study context: The United States, Italy and Spain were the sources of the acute and convalescent COVID-19 samples. The analysed material was cDNA or gDNA that came from T cells, B-cell-depleted T cells, or PBMCs.

Per the study methods: Amplified reference gene primers provided the basis for estimating nucleated cell counts. Profiled with immunoSEQ multiplex PCR; TCRdb holds only in-frame clones, not every one. V, J and clone size were drawn from that table, and D and trimming were deduced from the DNA. The sample has roughly 300,000 clones; approximately 83% are singletons. CDR3 length: 17 residues. The germline V gene has CDR1 SGHAT and CDR2 FQNNGV. With 3 bases clipped from V and 0 bases from J, the junction kept 6 bases outside the gene matches. The TCR originated in a woman in her 50s who had recovered from COVID-19. The material sequenced was peripheral blood. The rearrangement uses TRBV11-2 and TRBJ2-1; 9 positions match TRBD2. In DNA form, the CDR3 reads TGTGCCAGCAGCTTTCCTAGCGGGGAGAGCTCCTACAATGAGCAGTTCTTC. This codes for CASSFPSGESSYNEQFF.